One sample yielded the 16 T cell receptor beta chains listed below, sequenced in a study of blood T cell repertoires in COVID-19. The protocol was immunoSEQ multiplex PCR, while the TCRdb copy is restricted to in-frame clones and leaves out a portion. The sample includes around 260,000 clones, around 87% of them seen just once. Source material: peripheral blood. The receptors were gathered from a woman between 50 and 59 years old with acute or convalescent COVID-19.

This rearrangement joins TRBV25-1 to TRBJ1-3; D remains unclear. CDR1 and CDR2 from the germline V gene are MGHDK and SYGVNS. V lost 4 bases and J lost 0, with 10 bases in between. The CDR3 is 15 residues long. The CDR3 loop reads CASSVGGFSGNTIYF. The CDR3 DNA is TGTGCCAGCAGTGTAGGCGGCTTCTCTGGAAACACCATATATTTT.

The chain is built from TRBV5-4 and TRBJ1-1; possible D gene TRBD1, 5 bases. Per the germline V gene, CDR1 is SGHNT and CDR2 is YYREEE (reference sequence). Trimming took 0 bases from V and 6 from J, leaving 15 bases between them. CDR3 length: 15 residues. As DNA, the CDR3 is TGTGCCAGCAGCTTGGATCAGGGCGTCAGGTCTGAAGCTTTCTTT. The encoded protein is CASSLDQGVRSEAFF.

The rearrangement joins TRBV24-1 to TRBJ2-7; TRBD1 is a possible D gene (5 bases). Trimming left V 4 bases short and J 5 bases short, with 17 bases between. This CDR3 has 15 residues. Germline CDR1 is KGHDR and CDR2 is SFDVKD. The CDR3 DNA reads as TGTGCCACCAGTGACCCCCCCCGGGCAGGGAACGAGCAGTACTTC. This sequence encodes CATSDPPRAGNEQYF.

The chain has TRBV28 and TRBJ2-7; D possibly corresponds to TRBD2 (5 bases). CDR1 is MDHEN, CDR2 SYDVKM, per germline. The CDR3 consists of 15 residues. Trimming shortened V by 7 bases and J by 2 bases, and 18 bases separated the two germline ends. CDR3 protein: CASKIERNTPYEQYF. The CDR3 DNA reads as TGTGCCAGCAAAATAGAGCGGAATACACCCTACGAGCAGTACTTC. The complete variable domain, with remaining parts taken from reference TRBV28 and TRBJ2-7, reads DVKVTQSSRYLVKRTGEKVFLECVQDMDHENMFWYRQDPGLGLRLIYFSYDVKMKEKGDIPEGYSVSREKKERFSLILESASTNQTSMYLCASKIERNTPYEQYFGPGTRLTVT.

This clone appeared a single time. The chain is built from TRBV9 and TRBJ2-7; a weak D match, TRBD1 (6 bases). V was cut by 0 bases and J by 4 bases, with 14 bases left in between. This CDR3 is built from 15 residues. Per the germline V gene, CDR1 is SGDLS and CDR2 is YYNGEE. CDR3 loop: CASSVGGQGSYEQYF. The CDR3 DNA reads as TGTGCCAGCAGCGTAGGGGGGCAGGGGAGTTACGAGCAGTACTTC.

The chain employs TRBV6-1 and TRBJ1-5; a possible D gene is TRBD1 (6 bases). In germline, CDR1 is MNHNS, CDR2 SASEGT. V dropped 4 bases and J dropped 4 bases, with 23 bases sitting between them. The length of the CDR3 is 18 residues. The chain's CDR3 is CASSGKTGRDFLNQPQHF. The DNA for the CDR3 is TGTGCCAGCAGTGGGAAGACAGGCCGCGACTTCCTGAATCAGCCCCAGCATTTT.

Only one count was recorded for this clone. The chain links TRBV7-3 to TRBJ1-2; TRBD1 matches 9 bases. This CDR3 comprises 15 residues. CDR1 and CDR2 from the germline V gene are SGHTA and FQGTGA. With 5 bases clipped from V and 3 bases from J, the junction kept 7 bases outside the gene matches. CDR3 coding DNA: TGTGCCAGCAGCCTGGGGACAGGGTTAGACTATGGCTACACCTTC. The encoded protein is CASSLGTGLDYGYTF.

The V and J genes are TRBV24-1 and TRBJ2-1; 10 bases map to TRBD2. The junction had 4 bases not matched to a gene; V was cut back by 5 bases and J by 13 bases. This CDR3 spans 12 amino acids. From germline, CDR1 is KGHDR and CDR2 SFDVKD. CDR3: CATSVPSGSQFF. The CDR3 nucleotides are TGTGCCACCAGTGTCCCTAGCGGGAGTCAGTTCTTC.

The J gene is TRBJ1-2, the V gene TRBV4-2; D gene ambiguous. The germline gives CDR1 LGHNA, CDR2 YNFKEQ. The ends were cut back, 0 bases at V and 2 bases at J, with 13 bases in the middle. This CDR3 has 16 amino acids. CDR3 residues: CASSQDRWAANYGYTF. CDR3 sequence (DNA): TGTGCCAGCAGCCAAGATCGGTGGGCAGCCAACTATGGCTACACCTTC.

This clone has just one count. The chain links TRBV28 to TRBJ1-5; D not resolved. Germline V CDR1 and CDR2: MDHEN, SYDVKM. With 7 bases removed from V and 1 base from J, the gap between germline ends came to 14 bases. The CDR3 consists of 15 residues. CDR3 sequence (DNA): TGTGCCAGCAACCCGGTGGTTCTGAGCAATCAGCCCCAGCATTTT. It is translated as CASNPVVLSNQPQHF. Supplemented by reference TRBV28 and TRBJ1-5, the full variable domain reads DVKVTQSSRYLVKRTGEKVFLECVQDMDHENMFWYRQDPGLGLRLIYFSYDVKMKEKGDIPEGYSVSREKKERFSLILESASTNQTSMYLCASNPVVLSNQPQHFGDGTRLSIL.

The chain couples TRBV18 to TRBJ2-7; possible D gene TRBD1, 6 bases. The germline gives CDR1 KGHSH, CDR2 LQKENI. Trimming took 5 bases from V and 3 from J, leaving 17 bases between them. The CDR3 totals 15 residues. The DNA of the CDR3 is TGTGCCAGCTCAACTACCGGGACAAGAAACTACGAGCAGTACTTC. Encoded protein: CASSTTGTRNYEQYF.

The chain carries TRBV2 and TRBJ2-7; TRBD2 agrees at 7 bases. Looked up from germline, CDR1 is SNHLY and CDR2 is FYNNEI. The CDR3 has 11 amino acids. With 6 bases clipped from V and 12 bases from J, the junction kept 8 bases outside the gene matches. CDR3 in amino acids: CASRIGDYLYF. The CDR3 DNA sequence: TGTGCCAGCAGGATCGGGGACTACCTGTACTTC. Filled out from reference TRBV2 and TRBJ2-7, the complete variable domain reads EPEVTQTPSHQVTQMGQEVILRCVPISNHLYFYWYRQILGQKVEFLVSFYNNEISEKSEIFDDQFSVERPDGSNFTLKIRSTKLEDSAMYFCASRIGDYLYFGPGTRLTVT.

The V and J genes are TRBV2 and TRBJ1-1; possibly TRBD1 for D (6 bases). V dropped 7 bases and J dropped 1 base, with 22 bases sitting between them. CDR1 is SNHLY and CDR2 is FYNNEI in the germline V gene. CDR3 length equals 17 residues. As DNA, the CDR3 is TGTGCCAGCACCGTCCGACAGGACCTTTCTCCGAACACTGAAGCTTTCTTT. Translating it yields CASTVRQDLSPNTEAFF.

The rearrangement links TRBV20-1 to TRBJ1-2, with D possibly TRBD1 on 6 matching bases. This CDR3 contains 11 residues. V was pared by 8 bases and J by 2 bases, with 9 bases between. Germline lookup yields CDR1 DFQATT and CDR2 SNEGSKA (reference sequence). The CDR3 region has the DNA TGCAGTTACACAGGGAACTATGGCTACACCTTC. This codes for CSYTGNYGYTF.

The chain links TRBV6-5 to TRBJ2-1; the match to TRBD1 covers 7 bases. The CDR3 is 16 amino acids. V dropped 2 bases and J dropped 1; count of bases not matched to a gene: 5. Germline CDR1 MNHEY, CDR2 SVGAGI. CDR3 DNA: TGTGCCAGCAGTTACACGGGACAGCCTTCCTACAATGAGCAGTTCTTC. The encoded protein is CASSYTGQPSYNEQFF.

This chain connects TRBV9 to TRBJ1-1; tentative D call: TRBD1 (6 bases). The germline CDR1 and CDR2 sequences are SGDLS and YYNGEE. The CDR3 consists of 15 residues. V was shortened by 0 bases and J by 5 bases, with 14 bases between the two germline ends. CDR3 in amino acids: CASSVGPEQGTEAFF. Here the CDR3 DNA reads TGTGCCAGCAGCGTAGGCCCAGAGCAGGGGACTGAAGCTTTCTTT.